One sample yielded the 5 T cell receptor beta chains listed below, sequenced in a study of T cells in Graves' hyperthyroidism and ophthalmopathy (dated by TCRdb to 2018 to 2020). Library preparation was by multiplex PCR. Sequencing took place on an Illumina HiSeq 2000. The TCR beta CDR3 regions were amplified from the RNA transcripts. A first-round RT-PCR of the TCR CDR3 used the HTBI primer set with the Qiagen OneStep RT-PCR kit. TCRdb ran its own pipeline on the public reads, namely fastp trimming at Q25 and MiXCR clone calling, and kept in-frame beta chains. Every CDR3 protein is listed once, alongside the most common genes and DNA of its rows. This sample gives some 700,000 distinct CDR3 sequences in total; approximately 15% of them show up just once. Of the sample, around a sixth falls within the top ten clones. Sequenced sample: blood. The receptors here all came from a man in his forties or fifties with Graves' hyperthyroidism.

The chain links TRBV11-3 to TRBJ2-2; D perhaps matches TRBD1 (6 bases). CDR3 size: 16 residues. Trimming cost V 5 bases and J 0 bases, with 13 bases left between them. Germline V lookup: CDR1 SGHNT, CDR2 YENEEA. This CDR3 is CASSPRKGANTGELFF. In DNA form, the CDR3 reads TGTGCCAGCAGCCCCCGTAAGGGGGCGAACACCGGGGAGCTGTTTTTT.

The CDR3 here is CASSESGGSGNTIYF. The DNA of the CDR3 is TGTGCCAGCAGTGAATCGGGGGGATCTGGAAACACCATATATTTT. The V gene is TRBV6-1, the J gene TRBJ1-3, with TRBD1 as a possible D gene (5 bases). The CDR3 runs 15 residues. Trimming removed 2 bases at V and 1 base at J, with 9 bases between. CDR1 is MNHNS, CDR2 SASEGT, per germline.

This clonotype was recorded many times. The chain employs TRBV27 and TRBJ1-6; 8 nucleotides agree with TRBD1. There are 14 residues in the CDR3. In germline, CDR1 is MNHEY, CDR2 SMNVEV (reference sequence). V lost 6 bases and J lost 7; bases outside the gene matches: 5. The CDR3: CASRFQGANSPLHF. The CDR3 DNA reads TGTGCCAGCAGGTTTCAGGGGGCGAATTCACCCCTCCACTTT.

This clonotype has a count of ten or more. This CDR3 reads CASSLGGIRNSPLHF. The DNA for the CDR3 is TGTGCCAGCAGCTTAGGGGGAATCCGTAATTCACCCCTCCACTTT. V is TRBV7-8 and J is TRBJ1-6, with no clear D. The germline V and J ends were trimmed by 1 base and 6 bases, with 10 bases remaining between them. The germline CDR1 and CDR2 sequences are SGHVS and FQNEAQ. The CDR3 loop spans 15 amino acids.

This clonotype has only a few counts. J is TRBJ2-2 and V is TRBV7-3, with 9 bases fitting TRBD1. This CDR3 region has 18 residues. Looked up from germline, CDR1 is SGHTA and CDR2 is FQGTGA. The trim removed 5 bases at V and 5 bases at J, leaving 15 bases unmatched. CDR3 nucleotides: TGTGCCAGCAGCGGACCGGGACAGGGTGTCGTTGGGACCGGGGAGCTGTTTTTT. It is translated as CASSGPGQGVVGTGELFF. The full variable domain, with the rest looked up from reference TRBV7-3 and TRBJ2-2, is GAGVSQTPSNKVTEKGKYVELRCDPISGHTALYWYRQSLGQGPEFLIYFQGTGAADDSGLPNDRFFAVRPEGSVSTLKIQRTERGDSAVYLCASSGPGQGVVGTGELFFGEGSRLTVL.